This TCR beta chain came from a study of blood T cell repertoires in COVID-19. Study overall: The United States, Italy and Spain were the sources of the acute and convalescent COVID-19 samples. The cDNA or gDNA used as material had been derived from T cells, B-cell-depleted T cells, or PBMCs.

How the authors handled the data: Scientists estimated how many nucleated cells there were by amplifying reference gene primers. The data were produced by immunoSEQ multiplex PCR, yet TCRdb's version contains in-frame clones alone and is incomplete. D and trimming come from the DNA, and the V and J calls and clone size come from that table. The sample shows 90,000 or so clones, about 90% of them seen only once. J lost 0 bases, V lost 4 bases, and 13 bases had no gene match. The CDR3 consists of 19 residues. Per germline, CDR1 ENHRY and CDR2 SYGVKD. The chain employs TRBV10-3 and TRBJ2-1; 9 bases map to TRBD1. Source material: peripheral blood. This clonotype was obtained from a human donor with active COVID-19. The donor label of this sample is uncertain. Here the CDR3 reads CAISAGDRAPRSSYNEQFF. The CDR3 nucleotides read TGTGCCATCAGTGCAGGGGACAGGGCACCCCGGAGCTCCTACAATGAGCAGTTCTTC.